The next 9 T cell receptor beta chains were all read from a single sample in a study of T cells in tuberculosis. Sequencing used immunoSEQ multiplex PCR; TCRdb keeps in-frame clones, though not all of them. The table has over 25,000 clones, roughly 89% seen once. Sequences were obtained from PBMCs. The receptor set was obtained from a donor aged 5-35 years with latent tuberculosis or without tuberculosis infection.

The V and J genes are TRBV2 and TRBJ2-1; a weak D match, TRBD2 (7 bases). V was trimmed by 6 bases and J by 1 base, leaving 22 bases between them. Germline assignment: CDR1 SNHLY and CDR2 FYNNEI. CDR3 length: 18 residues. In nucleotides, the CDR3 is TGTGCCAGCAGCACCAGGGGAGGGGGGGATAGATCCTACAATGAGCAGTTCTTC. As protein: CASSTRGGGDRSYNEQFF.

This clone was found a few times. The genes are TRBV14 and TRBJ1-3, with D possibly matching TRBD1 (5 bases). The V end was cut by 2 bases, the J end by 8 bases, with 13 bases between. There are 14 residues in the CDR3. Germline CDR1 and CDR2: SGHDN and FVKESK. CDR3 residues: CASSQNPGADTIYF. DNA for the CDR3: TGTGCCAGCAGCCAAAACCCTGGGGCGGACACCATATATTTT.

The chain combines TRBV29-1 with TRBJ2-3; 9 bases map to TRBD2. The CDR3 has 15 amino acids. Germline V CDR1 and CDR2: SQVTM, ANQGSEA. Trimming cost V 7 bases and J 5 bases; bases outside gene matches: 13. DNA of the CDR3: TGCAGCGCCGCCGGGCGGGGGGGCCAGGGAGATACGCAGTATTTT. Translating it yields CSAAGRGGQGDTQYF.

The V and J genes are TRBV10-3 and TRBJ2-3, with D unclear. In germline, CDR1 is ENHRY, CDR2 SYGVKD. V was trimmed by 2 bases and J by 0 bases, leaving 6 bases between them. There are 14 residues in the CDR3. The CDR3, as DNA: TGTGCCATCAGTGAGGATACTAGCACAGATACGCAGTATTTT. Its protein is CAISEDTSTDTQYF.

J is TRBJ1-1 and V is TRBV7-8; D gene uncertain. Trimming stripped 7 bases from V and 0 bases from J, with 9 bases between. Germline V lookup: CDR1 SGHVS, CDR2 FQNEAQ. This CDR3 region has 13 residues. The CDR3 here is CASKVAMNTEAFF. CDR3 DNA: TGTGCCAGCAAAGTAGCCATGAACACTGAAGCTTTCTTT.

This chain connects TRBV28 to TRBJ1-5; no clear D gene. Trimming removed 1 base from V and 5 bases from J, with 18 bases in between. The CDR3 totals 17 residues. Germline CDR1 and CDR2: MDHEN and SYDVKM. The CDR3 is CASSLSPVRRPDQPQHF. The DNA of the CDR3 is TGTGCCAGCAGTTTATCTCCGGTTAGGAGGCCTGATCAGCCCCAGCATTTT.

The chain has TRBV2 and TRBJ1-5, with 8 bases that match TRBD1. Looked up from germline, CDR1 is SNHLY and CDR2 is FYNNEI. Trimming at V came to 3 bases and at J to 2 bases, leaving 3 bases not matched to a gene. The CDR3 loop spans 15 amino acids. CDR3: CASSDRGLGNQPQHF. DNA of the CDR3: TGTGCCAGCAGTGACAGGGGGCTTGGCAATCAGCCCCAGCATTTT.

V usage is TRBV4-1 and J usage is TRBJ2-7; possible D gene TRBD2, 6 bases. From germline, CDR1 is MGHRA and CDR2 YSYEKL. The CDR3 length is 14 residues. The germline V and J ends were trimmed by 1 base and 2 bases, with 9 bases remaining between them. The CDR3 sequence: CASSQGGATYEQYF. CDR3 nucleotides: TGCGCCAGCAGCCAAGGCGGGGCCACCTACGAGCAGTACTTC.

This chain links TRBV19 with TRBJ1-1; 10 nucleotides match TRBD1. Germline-derived CDR1 and CDR2 are LNHDA and SQIVND (reference sequence). The CDR3 contains 13 residues. J gave up 8 bases and V 5 bases, and 5 bases lay outside the gene matches. The CDR3 DNA sequence: TGTGCCAGTAGTTTTAGACAGGGGGCAGAAGCTTTCTTT. This gives the protein CASSFRQGAEAFF.